The present T cell receptor (beta chain) was sequenced within a study of ipilimumab plus nivolumab after autologous stem cell transplantation. Study overall: Both relapsed and primary refractory DLBCL were included. Study results and limitations: Per the authors, repertoire, Treg and microbiota data justify further study.

Trimming took off 5 bases at V and 2 bases at J, with 13 bases between the two ends. CDR1 and CDR2 from the germline V gene are SGHRS and YFSETQ. This CDR3 spans 14 amino acids. Patients got ipilimumab 1 mg/kg beginning 14 to 28 days post-transplant. Patients got 3 mg/kg IV nivolumab weeks 1, 4, 7, 10, then biweekly through week 26. As to this clone: Its specificity is not known.

Using immunoSEQ multiplex PCR, the repertoire was profiled, and TCRdb retains in-frame clones only, with some absent. The data show fewer than 20,000 clones, 75% to 90% seen once. The genes are TRBV5-1 and TRBJ1-1; D is perhaps TRBD1 (6 bases). The clonotype comes from a male donor with diffuse large B-cell lymphoma. The sample was PBMCs, taken in a trial of ipilimumab plus nivolumab as post-transplant consolidation. The CDR3 DNA is TGCGCCAGCAGTGGGCGGACAGCCAACACTGAAGCTTTCTTT. Amino acid sequence: CASSGRTANTEAFF.